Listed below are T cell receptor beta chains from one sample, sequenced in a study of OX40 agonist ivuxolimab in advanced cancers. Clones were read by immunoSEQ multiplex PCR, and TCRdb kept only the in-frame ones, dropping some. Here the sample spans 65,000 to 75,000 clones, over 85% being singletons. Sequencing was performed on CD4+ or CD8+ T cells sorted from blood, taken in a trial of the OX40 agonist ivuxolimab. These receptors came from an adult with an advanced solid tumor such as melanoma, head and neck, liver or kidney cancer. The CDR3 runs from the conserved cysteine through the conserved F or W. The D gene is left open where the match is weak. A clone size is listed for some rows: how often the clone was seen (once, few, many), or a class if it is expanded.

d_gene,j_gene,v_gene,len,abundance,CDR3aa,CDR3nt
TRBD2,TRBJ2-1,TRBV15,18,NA,CATSRDQQLAGPDNEQFF,TGTGCCACCAGCAGAGATCAACAACTAGCGGGCCCGGACAATGAGCAGTTCTTC
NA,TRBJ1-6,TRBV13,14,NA,CASSSGTANSPLHF,TGTGCCAGCAGCTCCGGGACTGCAAATTCACCCCTCCACTTT
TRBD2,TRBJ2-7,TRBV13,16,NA,CASSREGGKRTYEQYF,TGTGCCAGCAGCCGGGAGGGGGGGAAGAGGACCTACGAGCAGTACTTC
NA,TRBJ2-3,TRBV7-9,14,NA,CASSLSISTDTQYF,TGTGCCAGCAGCTTAAGCATCAGCACAGATACGCAGTATTTT
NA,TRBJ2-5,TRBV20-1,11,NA,CSASRAETQYF,TGCAGTGCTAGCAGGGCTGAGACCCAGTACTTC
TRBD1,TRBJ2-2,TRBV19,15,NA,CATSLRTGRTGELFF,TGTGCCACCAGCTTGCGGACAGGGCGGACCGGGGAGCTGTTTTTT
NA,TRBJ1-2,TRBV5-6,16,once,CASSPRAGLNSYGYTF,TGTGCCAGCAGCCCGAGGGCAGGTTTAAACAGCTATGGCTACACCTTC
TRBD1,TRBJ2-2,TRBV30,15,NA,CAWRHPGGWTGELFF,TGTGCCTGGAGACACCCAGGGGGCTGGACCGGGGAGCTGTTTTTT
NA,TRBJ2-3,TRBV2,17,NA,CASSGAGAGRSTDTQYF,TGTGCCAGCAGTGGGGCCGGGGCGGGGCGTAGCACAGATACGCAGTATTTT
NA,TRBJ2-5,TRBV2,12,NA,CASNKDQETQYF,TGTGCCAGCAATAAAGATCAAGAGACCCAGTACTTC
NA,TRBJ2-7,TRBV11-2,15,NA,CASRFGKVSSYEQYF,TGTGCCAGCAGATTCGGCAAGGTTAGCTCCTACGAGCAGTACTTC
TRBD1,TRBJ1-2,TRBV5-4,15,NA,CASTTVGQGGYGYTF,TGTGCCAGCACCACGGTAGGACAGGGAGGCTATGGCTACACCTTC
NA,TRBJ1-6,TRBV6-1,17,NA,CASSGRGTKSSNSPLHF,TGTGCCAGCAGTGGCCGGGGGACAAAATCCTCCAATTCACCCCTCCACTTT
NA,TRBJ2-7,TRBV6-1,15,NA,CASNPRGQGLPEQYF,TGTGCCAGCAATCCCCGGGGGCAGGGTCTTCCCGAGCAGTACTTC
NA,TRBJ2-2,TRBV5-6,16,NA,CASSLYFRAGTGELFF,TGTGCCAGCAGCTTGTATTTCAGGGCGGGAACCGGGGAGCTGTTTTTT
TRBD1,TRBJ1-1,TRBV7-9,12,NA,CASSTDRVEAFF,TGTGCCAGCAGCACGGACAGGGTTGAAGCTTTCTTT
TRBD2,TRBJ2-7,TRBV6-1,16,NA,CASSEWSLAGTYEQYF,TGTGCCAGCAGTGAATGGAGTTTAGCGGGAACCTACGAGCAGTACTTC
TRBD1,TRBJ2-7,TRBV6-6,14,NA,CASSYRDRVNEQYF,TGTGCCAGCAGTTACAGGGACAGGGTGAACGAGCAGTACTTC
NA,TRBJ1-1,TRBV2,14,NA,CASRKDGLNTEAFF,TGTGCCAGCAGGAAGGATGGGTTGAACACTGAAGCTTTCTTT
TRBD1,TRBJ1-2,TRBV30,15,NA,CAWRGTGARGYGYTF,TGTGCCTGGAGGGGGACAGGGGCGCGGGGCTATGGCTACACCTTC
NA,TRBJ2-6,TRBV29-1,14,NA,CSVSPGAGANVLTF,TGCAGCGTTAGTCCTGGGGCCGGGGCCAACGTCCTGACTTTC
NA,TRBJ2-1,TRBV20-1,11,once,CSAMSYNEQFF,TGCAGTGCTATGTCTTACAATGAGCAGTTCTTC
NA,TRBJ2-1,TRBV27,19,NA,CASSPGFVVEVKVMHEQFF,TGTGCCAGCAGTCCTGGGTTCGTAGTAGAAGTCAAGGTGATGCATGAGCAGTTCTTC
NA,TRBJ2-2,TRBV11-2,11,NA,CASSLLGELFF,TGTGCCAGCAGCTTACTCGGGGAGCTGTTTTTT
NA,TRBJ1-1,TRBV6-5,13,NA,CASSARAVTEAFF,TGTGCCAGCAGTGCCCGGGCAGTCACTGAAGCTTTCTTT
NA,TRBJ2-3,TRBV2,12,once,CASGGAEDTQYF,TGTGCCAGCGGGGGCGCGGAAGATACGCAGTATTTT
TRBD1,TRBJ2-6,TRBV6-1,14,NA,CAIQGALWANVLTF,TGTGCCATCCAGGGGGCCCTTTGGGCCAACGTCCTGACTTTC
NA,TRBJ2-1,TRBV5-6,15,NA,CASSAWDRVMREQFF,TGTGCCAGCAGCGCCTGGGACCGAGTAATGCGGGAGCAGTTCTTC
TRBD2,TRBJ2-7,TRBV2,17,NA,CASRLQRGFQKVSEQYF,TGTGCCAGCAGACTTCAGCGGGGGTTCCAAAAGGTGTCCGAGCAGTACTTC
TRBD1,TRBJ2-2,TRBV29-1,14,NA,CSVGGQRNTGELFF,TGCAGCGTTGGGGGACAGCGGAACACCGGGGAGCTGTTTTTT
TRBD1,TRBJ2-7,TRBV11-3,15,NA,CASSPAGTGPGEQYF,TGTGCCAGCAGCCCAGCCGGGACAGGGCCGGGGGAGCAGTACTTC
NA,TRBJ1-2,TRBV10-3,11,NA,CAISDREGYTF,TGTGCCATCAGTGACAGGGAAGGCTACACCTTC
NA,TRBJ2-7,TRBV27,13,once,CASAWDNSYEQYF,TGTGCCAGCGCCTGGGACAACTCCTACGAGCAGTACTTC
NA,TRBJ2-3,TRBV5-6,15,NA,CASSLITGGTDTQYF,TGTGCCAGCAGCTTGATCACGGGCGGCACAGATACGCAGTATTTT
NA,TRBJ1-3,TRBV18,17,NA,CASSPAADSFSGNTIYF,TGTGCCAGCTCACCTGCCGCGGACTCCTTCTCTGGAAACACCATATATTTT
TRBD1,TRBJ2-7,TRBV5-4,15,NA,CASSPGQGRDYEQYF,TGTGCCAGCAGCCCGGGACAGGGAAGGGACTACGAGCAGTACTTC
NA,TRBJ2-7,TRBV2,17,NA,CASSERPSAGAHYEQYF,TGTGCCAGCAGCGAACGCCCTTCGGCGGGTGCTCACTACGAGCAGTACTTC
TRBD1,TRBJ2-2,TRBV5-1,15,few,CASSPGTGGTGELFF,TGCGCCAGCAGCCCAGGGACAGGGGGGACCGGGGAGCTGTTTTTT
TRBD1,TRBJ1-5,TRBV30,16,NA,CAWSRRQGDPNQPQHF,TGTGCCTGGAGCCGACGCCAGGGGGACCCCAATCAGCCCCAGCATTTT
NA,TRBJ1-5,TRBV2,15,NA,CASRGEGFSNQPQHF,TGTGCCAGCAGGGGGGAAGGGTTCAGCAATCAGCCCCAGCATTTT
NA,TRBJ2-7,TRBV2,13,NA,CASRMVSSYEQYF,TGTGCCAGCAGGATGGTGAGCTCCTACGAGCAGTACTTC
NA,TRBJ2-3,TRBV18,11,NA,CASSPGDTQYF,TGTGCCAGCTCACCGGGTGATACGCAGTATTTT
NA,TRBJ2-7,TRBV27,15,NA,CASSFPPAKKGEQYF,TGTGCCAGCAGTTTCCCCCCGGCCAAGAAAGGCGAGCAGTACTTC
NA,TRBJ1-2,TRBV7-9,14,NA,CASSLVAHSYGYTF,TGTGCCAGCAGCTTAGTGGCTCATTCCTATGGCTACACCTTC
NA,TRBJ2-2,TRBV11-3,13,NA,CASSLANTGELFF,TGTGCCAGCAGCTTAGCGAACACCGGGGAGCTGTTTTTT
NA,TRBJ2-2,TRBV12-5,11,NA,CASGINGELFF,TGTGCTAGTGGAATAAACGGGGAGCTGTTTTTT
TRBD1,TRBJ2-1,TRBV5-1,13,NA,CASSSNDRVEQFF,TGCGCCAGCAGTTCCAACGACAGGGTCGAGCAGTTCTTC
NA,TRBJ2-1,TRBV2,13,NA,CAREGGGYNEQFF,TGTGCCAGGGAGGGAGGGGGGTACAATGAGCAGTTCTTC
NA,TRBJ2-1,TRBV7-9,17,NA,CASSPSSGTGGYNEQFF,TGTGCCAGCAGCCCCAGCTCCGGGACTGGGGGCTACAATGAGCAGTTCTTC
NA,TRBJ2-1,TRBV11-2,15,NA,CASSLVLGPYNEQFF,TGTGCCAGCAGCTTAGTTTTAGGGCCCTACAATGAGCAGTTCTTC
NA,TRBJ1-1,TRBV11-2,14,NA,CASSLVWYPPEAFF,TGTGCCAGCAGCTTAGTTTGGTATCCCCCTGAAGCTTTCTTT
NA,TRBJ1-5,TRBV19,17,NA,CASSISSGKTPNQPQHF,TGTGCCAGTAGTATCTCTTCGGGGAAAACTCCCAATCAGCCCCAGCATTTT
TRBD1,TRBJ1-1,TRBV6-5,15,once,CASSYSNRGVTEAFF,TGTGCCAGCAGTTACTCGAACAGGGGAGTCACTGAAGCTTTCTTT
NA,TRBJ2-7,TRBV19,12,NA,CASRGASYEQYF,TGTGCCAGTCGTGGCGCATCCTACGAGCAGTACTTC
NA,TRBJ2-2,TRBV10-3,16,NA,CAISERAATNTGELFF,TGTGCCATCAGTGAGAGGGCGGCCACGAACACCGGGGAGCTGTTTTTT
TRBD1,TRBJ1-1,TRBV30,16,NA,CAWSPPTGTGGTEAFF,TGTGCCTGGAGTCCCCCTACCGGGACAGGGGGCACTGAAGCTTTCTTT
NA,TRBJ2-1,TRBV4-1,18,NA,CASSQVDLLPSSYNEQFF,TGCGCCAGCAGCCAAGTTGATCTCCTGCCGAGCTCCTACAATGAGCAGTTCTTC